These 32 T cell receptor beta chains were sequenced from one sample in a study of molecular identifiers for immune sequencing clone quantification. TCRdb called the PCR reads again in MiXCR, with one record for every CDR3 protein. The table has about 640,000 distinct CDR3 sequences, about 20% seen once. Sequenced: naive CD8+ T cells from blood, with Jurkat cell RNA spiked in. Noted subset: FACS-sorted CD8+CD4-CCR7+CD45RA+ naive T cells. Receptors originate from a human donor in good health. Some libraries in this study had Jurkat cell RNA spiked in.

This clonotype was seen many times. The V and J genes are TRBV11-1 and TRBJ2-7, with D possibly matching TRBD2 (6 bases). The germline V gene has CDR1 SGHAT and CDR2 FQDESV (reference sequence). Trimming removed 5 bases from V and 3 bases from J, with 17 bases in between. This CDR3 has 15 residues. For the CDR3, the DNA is TGTGCCAGCAGCCCCGGAGGGGAGGCATACTACGAGCAGTACTTC. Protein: CASSPGGEAYYEQYF.

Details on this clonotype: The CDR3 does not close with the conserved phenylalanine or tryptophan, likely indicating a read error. CDR3 sequence (DNA): TGTGCCAGCACCACTAAAATCCGGGACAGGGCCTATGGCTACACCCTC. It encodes CASTTKIRDRAYGYTL. The rearrangement joins TRBV6-2 or TRBV6-3 to TRBJ1-2, with TRBD1 matching 9 bases. V lost 7 bases to trimming and J lost 4 bases; unmatched junction nucleotides: 13. CDR1 and CDR2 (germline): MNHEY, SVGEGT. The CDR3 is made up of 16 amino acids.

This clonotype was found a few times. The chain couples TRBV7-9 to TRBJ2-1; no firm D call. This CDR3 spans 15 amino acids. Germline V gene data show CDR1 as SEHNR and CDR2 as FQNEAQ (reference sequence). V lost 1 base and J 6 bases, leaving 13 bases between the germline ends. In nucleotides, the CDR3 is TGTGCCAGCAGCTTAGTTTACGGCCCCTCCAATGAGCAGTTCTTC. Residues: CASSLVYGPSNEQFF.

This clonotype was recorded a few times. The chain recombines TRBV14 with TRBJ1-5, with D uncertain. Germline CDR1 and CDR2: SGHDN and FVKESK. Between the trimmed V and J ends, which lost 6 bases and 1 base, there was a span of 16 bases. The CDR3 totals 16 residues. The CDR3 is CASRTGVEVSNQPQHF. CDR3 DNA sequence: TGTGCCAGCAGGACCGGGGTCGAAGTAAGCAATCAGCCCCAGCATTTT. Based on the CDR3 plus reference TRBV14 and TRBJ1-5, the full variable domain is EAGVTQFPSHSVIEKGQTVTLRCDPISGHDNLYWYRRVMGKEIKFLLHFVKESKQDESGMPNNRFLAERTGGTYSTLKVQPAELEDSGVYFCASRTGVEVSNQPQHFGDGTRLSIL.

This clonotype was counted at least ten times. The CDR3 region is CASSVDRSSGNTIYF. The CDR3 nucleotides are TGCGCCAGCAGCGTAGACCGGAGTTCTGGAAACACCATATATTTT. The chain recombines TRBV5-1 with TRBJ1-3; D not resolved. Germline loops: CDR1 SGHRS, CDR2 YFSETQ. The CDR3 is 15 residues long. V was clipped by 4 bases and J by 1 base, with 12 bases between them.

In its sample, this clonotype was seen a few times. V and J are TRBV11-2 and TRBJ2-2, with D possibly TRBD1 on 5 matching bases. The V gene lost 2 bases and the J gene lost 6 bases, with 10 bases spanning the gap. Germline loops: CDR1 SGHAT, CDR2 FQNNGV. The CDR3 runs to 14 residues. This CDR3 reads CASSLKGLAGELFF. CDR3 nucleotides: TGTGCCAGCAGCTTAAAGGGGCTGGCCGGGGAGCTGTTTTTT.

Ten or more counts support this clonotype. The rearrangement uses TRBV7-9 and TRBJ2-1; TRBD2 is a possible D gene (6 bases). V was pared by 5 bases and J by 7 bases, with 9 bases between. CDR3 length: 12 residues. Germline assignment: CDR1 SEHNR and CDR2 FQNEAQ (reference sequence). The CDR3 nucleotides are TGTGCCAGCAGCCGACTAGTTAATGAGCAGTTCTTC. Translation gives CASSRLVNEQFF.

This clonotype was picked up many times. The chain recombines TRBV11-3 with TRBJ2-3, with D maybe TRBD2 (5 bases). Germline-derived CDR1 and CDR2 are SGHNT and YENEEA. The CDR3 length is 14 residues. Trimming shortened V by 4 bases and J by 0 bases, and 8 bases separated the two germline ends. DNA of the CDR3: TGTGCCAGCAGCTCGGGGTCCAGCACAGATACGCAGTATTTT. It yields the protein CASSSGSSTDTQYF.

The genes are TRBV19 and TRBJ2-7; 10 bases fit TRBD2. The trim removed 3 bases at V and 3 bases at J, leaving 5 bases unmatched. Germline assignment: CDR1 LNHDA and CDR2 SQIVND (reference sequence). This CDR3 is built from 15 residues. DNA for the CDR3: TGTGCCAGTAGTATTGGCACTAGCGGGAACTACGAGCAGTACTTC. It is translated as CASSIGTSGNYEQYF.

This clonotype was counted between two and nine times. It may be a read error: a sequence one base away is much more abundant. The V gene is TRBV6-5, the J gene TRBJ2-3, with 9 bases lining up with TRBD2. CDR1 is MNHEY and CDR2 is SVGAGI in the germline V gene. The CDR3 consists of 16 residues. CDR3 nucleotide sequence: TGTGCCTGCAGGACCCGGGGCGGGGGGGCCCCAAATACGCAGTATTTT. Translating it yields CACRTRGGGAPNTQYF.

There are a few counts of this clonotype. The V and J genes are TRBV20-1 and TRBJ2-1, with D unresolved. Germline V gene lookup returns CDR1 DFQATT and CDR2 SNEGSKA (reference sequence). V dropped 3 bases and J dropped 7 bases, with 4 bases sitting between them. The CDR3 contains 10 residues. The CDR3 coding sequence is TGCAGTGCTAGGGAAAATGAGCAGTTCTTC. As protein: CSARENEQFF.

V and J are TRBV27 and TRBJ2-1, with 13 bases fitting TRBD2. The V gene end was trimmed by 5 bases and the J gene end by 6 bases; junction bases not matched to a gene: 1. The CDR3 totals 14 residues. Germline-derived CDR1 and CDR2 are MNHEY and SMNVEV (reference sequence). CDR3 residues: CASSTSGRGNEQFF. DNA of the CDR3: TGTGCCAGCAGTACTAGCGGGAGGGGCAATGAGCAGTTCTTC.

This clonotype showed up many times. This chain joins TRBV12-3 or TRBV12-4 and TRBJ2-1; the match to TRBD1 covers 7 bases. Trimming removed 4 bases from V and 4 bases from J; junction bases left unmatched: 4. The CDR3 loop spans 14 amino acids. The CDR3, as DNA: TGTGCCAGCAGTTGGACGGACAGGTACAATGAGCAGTTCTTC. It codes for CASSWTDRYNEQFF.

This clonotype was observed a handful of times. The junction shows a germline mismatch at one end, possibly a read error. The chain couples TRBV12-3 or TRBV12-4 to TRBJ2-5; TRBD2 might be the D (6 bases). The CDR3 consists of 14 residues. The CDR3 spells CASSPTGDQETQYF. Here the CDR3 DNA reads TGTGCCAGCAGTCCGACGGGGGACCAGGAGACCCAGTACTTC.

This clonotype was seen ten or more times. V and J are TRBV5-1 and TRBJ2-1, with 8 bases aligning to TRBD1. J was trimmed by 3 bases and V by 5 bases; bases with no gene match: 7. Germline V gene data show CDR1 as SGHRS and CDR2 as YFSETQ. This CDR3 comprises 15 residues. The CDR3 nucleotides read TGCGCCAGCAGGGGCGTGGACAGGGACTACAATGAGCAGTTCTTC. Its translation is CASRGVDRDYNEQFF.

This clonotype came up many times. The CDR3 DNA is TGTGCCAGCAGTGGGACAGGGGGCGACGCCAAAAACATTCAGTACTTC. Its protein is CASSGTGGDAKNIQYF. The rearrangement joins TRBV28 to TRBJ2-4; 12 bases are shared with TRBD1. CDR1 and CDR2 from the germline V gene are MDHEN and SYDVKM. The ends lost 5 bases at V and 1 base at J; junction bases unmatched: 3. The CDR3 length is 16 residues.

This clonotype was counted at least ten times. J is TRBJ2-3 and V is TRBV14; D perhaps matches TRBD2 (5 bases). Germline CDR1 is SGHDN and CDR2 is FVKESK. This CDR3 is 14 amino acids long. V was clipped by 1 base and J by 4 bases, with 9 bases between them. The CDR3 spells CASSQVTEADTQYF. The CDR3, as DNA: TGTGCCAGCAGCCAAGTGACGGAGGCAGATACGCAGTATTTT. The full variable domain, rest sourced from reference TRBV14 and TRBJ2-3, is EAGVTQFPSHSVIEKGQTVTLRCDPISGHDNLYWYRRVMGKEIKFLLHFVKESKQDESGMPNNRFLAERTGGTYSTLKVQPAELEDSGVYFCASSQVTEADTQYFGPGTRLTVL.

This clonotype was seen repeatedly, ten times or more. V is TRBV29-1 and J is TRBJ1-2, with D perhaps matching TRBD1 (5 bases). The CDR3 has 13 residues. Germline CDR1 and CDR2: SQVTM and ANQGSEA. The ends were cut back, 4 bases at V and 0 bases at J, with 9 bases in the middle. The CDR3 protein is CSVVDTTNYGYTF. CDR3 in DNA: TGCAGCGTTGTGGACACAACTAACTATGGCTACACCTTC.

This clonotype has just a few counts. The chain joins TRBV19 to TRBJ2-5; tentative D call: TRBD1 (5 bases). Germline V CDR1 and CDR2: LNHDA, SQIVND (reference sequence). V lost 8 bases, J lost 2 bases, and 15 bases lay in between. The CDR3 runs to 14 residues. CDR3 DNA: TGTGCCAGTGGGGCGTGGAGCGATCAAGAGACCCAGTACTTC. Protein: CASGAWSDQETQYF.

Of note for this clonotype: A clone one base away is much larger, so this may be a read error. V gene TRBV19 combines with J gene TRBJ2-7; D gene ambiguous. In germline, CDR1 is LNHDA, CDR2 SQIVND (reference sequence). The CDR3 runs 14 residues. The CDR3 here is CVSSIGNGIGEQYF. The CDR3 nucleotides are TGTGTCAGTAGTATAGGCAACGGTATCGGAGAGCAGTACTTC.

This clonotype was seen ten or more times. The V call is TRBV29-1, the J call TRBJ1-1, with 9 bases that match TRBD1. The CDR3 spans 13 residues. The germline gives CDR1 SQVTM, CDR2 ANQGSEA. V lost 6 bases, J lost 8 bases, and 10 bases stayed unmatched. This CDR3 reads CSVYDGTGYEAFF. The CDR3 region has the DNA TGCAGCGTCTACGACGGGACAGGGTACGAAGCTTTCTTT.

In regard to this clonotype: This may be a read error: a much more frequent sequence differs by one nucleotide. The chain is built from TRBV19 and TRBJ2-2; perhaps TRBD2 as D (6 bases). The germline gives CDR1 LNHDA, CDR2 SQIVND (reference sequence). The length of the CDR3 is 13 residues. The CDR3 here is CASSMMNTGGLFF. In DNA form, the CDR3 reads TGTGCCAGTAGTATGATGAACACCGGGGGGCTGTTTTTT.

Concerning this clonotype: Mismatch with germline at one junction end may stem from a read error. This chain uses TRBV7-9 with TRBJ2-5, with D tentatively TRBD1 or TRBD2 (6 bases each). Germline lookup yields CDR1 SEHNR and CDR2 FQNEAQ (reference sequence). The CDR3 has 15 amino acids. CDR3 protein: CASSLAARGGEAQYF. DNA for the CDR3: TGTGCCAGCAGCTTAGCGGCCAGGGGAGGAGAGGCCCAGTACTTC.

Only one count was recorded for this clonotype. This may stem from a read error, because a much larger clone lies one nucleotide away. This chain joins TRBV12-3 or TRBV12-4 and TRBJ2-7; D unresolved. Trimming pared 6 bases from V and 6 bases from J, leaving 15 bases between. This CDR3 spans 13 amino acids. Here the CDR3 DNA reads TGTGCCAGCAGCCCGGACGGTTTCTGCGAGCAGTACTTC. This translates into CASSPDGFCEQYF.

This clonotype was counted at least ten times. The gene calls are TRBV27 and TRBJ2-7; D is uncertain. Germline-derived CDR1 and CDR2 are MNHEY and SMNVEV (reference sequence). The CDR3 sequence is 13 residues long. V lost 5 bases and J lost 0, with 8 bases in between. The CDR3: CASSPLSSYEQYF. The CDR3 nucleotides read TGTGCCAGCAGTCCCCTCAGCTCCTACGAGCAGTACTTC.

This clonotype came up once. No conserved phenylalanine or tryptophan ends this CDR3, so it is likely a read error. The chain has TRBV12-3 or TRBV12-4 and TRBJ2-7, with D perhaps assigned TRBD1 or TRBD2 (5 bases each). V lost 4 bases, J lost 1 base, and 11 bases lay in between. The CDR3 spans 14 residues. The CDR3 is CASSWAEGSYEQYL. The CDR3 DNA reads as TGTGCCAGCAGTTGGGCAGAGGGGTCCTACGAGCAGTACCTC.

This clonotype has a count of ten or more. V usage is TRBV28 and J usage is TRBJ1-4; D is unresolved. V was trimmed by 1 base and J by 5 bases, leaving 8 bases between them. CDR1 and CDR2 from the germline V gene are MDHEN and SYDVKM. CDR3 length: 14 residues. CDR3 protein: CASSLSSLNEKLFF. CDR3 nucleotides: TGTGCCAGCAGTTTATCCAGCCTAAATGAAAAACTGTTTTTT.

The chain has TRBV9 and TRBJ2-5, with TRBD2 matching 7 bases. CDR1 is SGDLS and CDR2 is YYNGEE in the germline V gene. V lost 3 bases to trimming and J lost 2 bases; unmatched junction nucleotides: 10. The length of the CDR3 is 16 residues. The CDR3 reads CASSDAGAGLQETQYF. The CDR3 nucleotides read TGTGCCAGCAGCGATGCGGGAGCCGGGCTTCAAGAGACCCAGTACTTC.

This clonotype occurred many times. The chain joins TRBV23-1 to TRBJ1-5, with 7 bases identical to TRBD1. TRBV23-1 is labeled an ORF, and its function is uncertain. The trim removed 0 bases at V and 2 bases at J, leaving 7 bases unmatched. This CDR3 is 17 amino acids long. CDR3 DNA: TGCGCCAGCAGTCAATCGGAGACAGGGTTGGGCAATCAGCCCCAGCATTTT. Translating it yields CASSQSETGLGNQPQHF.

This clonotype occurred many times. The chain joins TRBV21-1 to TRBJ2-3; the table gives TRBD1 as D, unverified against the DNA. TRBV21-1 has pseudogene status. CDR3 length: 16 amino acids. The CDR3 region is CASSKPLEELTDTQYF. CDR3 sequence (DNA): TGTGCCAGCAGCAAACCCCTGGAGGAGCTCACAGATACGCAGTATTTT.

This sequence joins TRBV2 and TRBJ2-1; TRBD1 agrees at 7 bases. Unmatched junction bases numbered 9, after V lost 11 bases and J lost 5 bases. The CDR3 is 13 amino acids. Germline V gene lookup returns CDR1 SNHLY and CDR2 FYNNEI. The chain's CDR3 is CAGQGTANNEQFF. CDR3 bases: TGTGCCGGGCAAGGGACAGCTAACAATGAGCAGTTCTTC.

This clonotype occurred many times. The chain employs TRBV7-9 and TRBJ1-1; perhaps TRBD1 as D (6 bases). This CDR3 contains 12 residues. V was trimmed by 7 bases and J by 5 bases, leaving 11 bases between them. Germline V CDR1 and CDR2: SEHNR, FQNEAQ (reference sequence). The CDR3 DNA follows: TGTGCCAGCACAGGGGTGGTGACTGAAGCTTTCTTT. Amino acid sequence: CASTGVVTEAFF.